Sequencing of this T cell receptor beta chain was carried out in a study of CD8 T cells in Susac syndrome. TCR beta sequencing covered blood CD8+ and CD4+ T cells. General observations from the study: The relatively small number of individuals in the TCR sequencing and HLA analysis was acknowledged by the study.

About this clonotype itself: Its antigen is unidentified.

With random hexamers, reverse transcription was performed on about 0.5 to 1 ug of RNA. Across 54 Vbeta and 13 Jbeta, immunoSEQ multiplex PCR amplified TCR beta CDR3. TCRdb re-called the immunoSEQ multiplex PCR reads with MiXCR, one entry per CDR3 protein. The sample has about 250,000 distinct CDR3 sequences, roughly 93% seen once; the top ten hold 0.06% to 0.08%. Germline CDR1 reads SGHNT; CDR2 reads YYREEE (reference sequence). The CDR3 is 14 residues long. After removal of 4 bases from V and 7 bases from J, the junction contained 6 bases not matched to a gene. The sequencing input was CD4+ T cells from PBMCs. The clonotype was recovered from a human donor with multiple sclerosis. The chain carries TRBV5-4 and TRBJ2-1; 9 bases are a match to TRBD1. The CDR3: CASSPGQGRNEQFF. As DNA, the CDR3 is TGTGCCAGCAGCCCCGGACAGGGGCGGAATGAGCAGTTCTTC.